In its sample, the clone carrying this TCR beta chain was seen a few times. The target antigen is unknown. This specimen belongs to a study of beta chain features in type 1 diabetes. Study-wide results and caveats: Among all four CD4+ subsets, Type 1 diabetes patients had TCRB CDR3s that were moderately but significantly shorter. Junctions at VDJ sites from type 1 diabetes patients had fewer insertions and more deletions.

In germline, CDR1 is SGHDN, CDR2 FVKESK. CDR3 length: 18 amino acids. The ends lost 1 base at V and 5 bases at J; junction bases unmatched: 8. Blood was collected once per donor into heparin, averaging approximately 110 mL. Sequencing targeted expressed TCRB transcripts, as all isolated RNA had been reverse transcribed. The method was immunoSEQ multiplex PCR; TCRdb's version includes in-frame clones alone and lacks a portion of them. Of hundreds of thousands of clones detected, about 14% appear once; the ten largest clones hold 0.03% to 0.04%. The V and J genes are TRBV14 and TRBJ2-1; 13 bases align to TRBD2. This receptor was obtained from a man between 18 and 29 years old with type 1 diabetes. Source material: naive CD4+ T cells from blood. The CDR3, as DNA: TGTGCCAGCAGCCAAGGCAAGATCGGGACTAGCGGGAACAATGAGCAGTTCTTC. Translating gives CASSQGKIGTSGNNEQFF.